This T cell receptor beta chain was obtained from a study of blood T cell repertoires in COVID-19. Clones were read by immunoSEQ multiplex PCR, and TCRdb kept only the in-frame ones, dropping some. The sample consists of about 140,000 clones, 85% to 90% of them appearing once. Germline lookup yields CDR1 SEHNR and CDR2 FQNEAQ (reference sequence). The CDR3 totals 12 residues. V shed 5 bases and J shed 4 bases, with 9 bases lying between them. Specimen: peripheral blood. The TCR originated in an elderly woman with acute or convalescent COVID-19. The chain recombines TRBV7-9 with TRBJ2-7; D is uncertain. CDR3 sequence (DNA): TGTGCCAGCAGCCCACATTTATACGAGCAGTACTTC. As protein: CASSPHLYEQYF.